This T cell receptor beta chain was recorded in a study of blood T cell repertoires in COVID-19. Study background: PBMCs, B-cell-depleted T cells, or T cells provided the cDNA or gDNA that made up the material.

The CDR3 has 13 amino acids. Trimming shortened V by 4 bases and J by 7 bases, and 14 bases separated the two germline ends. The V gene's germline CDR1 is SGDLS and CDR2 YYNGEE. As handled by the study authors: Reference gene primer amplification gave estimated nucleated cell counts. The table came from immunoSEQ multiplex PCR; TCRdb's copy has only in-frame clones and leaves some out. Clonal size and the V and J genes are those of that table, whereas D and trimming came from the DNA. There are fewer than 400,000 clones in the sample; around 85% occur only once, and approximately 3.7% lies in the top ten.

The sequence was obtained from a woman between 18 and 29 years old with acute or convalescent COVID-19. The V and J genes are TRBV9 and TRBJ1-2; tentatively, D is TRBD1 (5 bases). The material sequenced was peripheral blood. The CDR3, as DNA: TGTGCCAGCAGCTCCGTCTCGGGGGGTGGCTACACCTTC. This sequence encodes CASSSVSGGGYTF.